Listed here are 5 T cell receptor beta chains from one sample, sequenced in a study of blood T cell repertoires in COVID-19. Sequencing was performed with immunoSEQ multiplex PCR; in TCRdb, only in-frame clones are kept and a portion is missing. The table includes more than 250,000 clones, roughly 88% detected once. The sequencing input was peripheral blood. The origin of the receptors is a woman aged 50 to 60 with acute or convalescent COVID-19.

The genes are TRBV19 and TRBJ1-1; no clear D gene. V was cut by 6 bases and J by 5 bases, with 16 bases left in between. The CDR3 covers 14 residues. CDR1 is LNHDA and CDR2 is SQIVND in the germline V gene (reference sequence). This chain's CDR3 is CASSFASRGTEAFF. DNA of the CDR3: TGTGCCAGTAGCTTTGCTTCCCGAGGGACTGAAGCTTTCTTT.

CDR3 sequence: CASQRTGGYEQYF. The CDR3 DNA reads TGTGCCAGCCAACGGACAGGCGGCTACGAGCAGTACTTC. The chain carries TRBV28 and TRBJ2-7; 7 nucleotides agree with TRBD1. With 8 bases clipped from V and 3 bases from J, the junction kept 7 bases outside the gene matches. From germline, CDR1 is MDHEN and CDR2 SYDVKM. There are 13 residues in the CDR3.

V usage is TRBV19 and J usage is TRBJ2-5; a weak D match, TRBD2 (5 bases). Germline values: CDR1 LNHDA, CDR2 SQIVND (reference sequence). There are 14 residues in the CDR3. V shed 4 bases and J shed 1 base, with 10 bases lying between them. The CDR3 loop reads CASSTREPQETQYF. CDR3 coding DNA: TGTGCCAGTAGTACCCGGGAACCCCAAGAGACCCAGTACTTC.

The CDR3 is CATSLETSAEQFF. The CDR3 DNA sequence: TGTGCCACCAGCCTCGAGACTAGCGCTGAGCAGTTCTTC. The rearrangement uses TRBV24-1 and TRBJ2-1; TRBD2 aligns across 8 bases. CDR3 size: 13 residues. CDR1 and CDR2 from the germline V gene are KGHDR and SFDVKD. Trimming at V came to 7 bases and at J to 9 bases, leaving 7 bases not matched to a gene.

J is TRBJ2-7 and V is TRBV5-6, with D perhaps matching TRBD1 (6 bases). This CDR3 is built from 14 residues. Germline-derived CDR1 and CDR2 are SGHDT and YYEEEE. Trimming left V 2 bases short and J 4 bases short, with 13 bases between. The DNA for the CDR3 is TGTGCCAGCAGCTTCGTGGACAGAGTTTACGAGCAGTACTTC. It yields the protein CASSFVDRVYEQYF. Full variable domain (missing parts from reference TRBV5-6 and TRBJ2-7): DAGVTQSPTHLIKTRGQQVTLRCSPKSGHDTVSWYQQALGQGPQFIFQYYEEEERQRGNFPDRFSGHQFPNYSSELNVNALLLGDSALYLCASSFVDRVYEQYFGPGTRLTVT.